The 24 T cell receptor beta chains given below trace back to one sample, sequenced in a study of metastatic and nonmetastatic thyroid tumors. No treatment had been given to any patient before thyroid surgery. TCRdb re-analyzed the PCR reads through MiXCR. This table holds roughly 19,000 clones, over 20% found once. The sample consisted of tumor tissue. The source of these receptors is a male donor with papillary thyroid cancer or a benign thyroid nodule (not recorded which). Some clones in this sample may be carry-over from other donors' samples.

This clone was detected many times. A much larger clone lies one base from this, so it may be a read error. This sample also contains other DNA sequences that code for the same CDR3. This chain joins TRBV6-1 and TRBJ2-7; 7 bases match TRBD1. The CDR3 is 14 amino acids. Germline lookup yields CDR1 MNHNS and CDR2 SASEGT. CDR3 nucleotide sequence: TGCGCCAGCAGGGAGAGACAGGGTGGCCACGAGCAGTACTTC. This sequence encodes CASRERQGGHEQYF.

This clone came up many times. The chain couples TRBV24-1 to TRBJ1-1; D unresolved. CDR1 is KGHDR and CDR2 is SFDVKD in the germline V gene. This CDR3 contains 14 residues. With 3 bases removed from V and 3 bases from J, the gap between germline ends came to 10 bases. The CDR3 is CATSDARTDTEAFF. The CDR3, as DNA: TGTGCCACCAGTGATGCCCGGACTGACACTGAAGCTTTCTTT.

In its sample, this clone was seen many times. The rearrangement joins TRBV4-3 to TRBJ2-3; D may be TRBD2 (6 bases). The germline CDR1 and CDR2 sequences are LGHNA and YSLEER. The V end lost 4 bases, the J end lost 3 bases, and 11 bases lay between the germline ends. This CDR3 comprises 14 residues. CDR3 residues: CASSRNGRTDTQYF. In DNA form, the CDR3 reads TGCGCCAGCAGCCGGAACGGGAGAACAGATACGCAGTATTTT.

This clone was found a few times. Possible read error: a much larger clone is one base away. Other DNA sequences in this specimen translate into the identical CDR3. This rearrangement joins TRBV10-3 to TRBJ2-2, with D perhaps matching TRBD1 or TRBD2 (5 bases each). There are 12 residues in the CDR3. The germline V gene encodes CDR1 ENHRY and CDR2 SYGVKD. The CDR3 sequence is CATGDDTGELFF. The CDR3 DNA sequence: TGTGCCACCGGGGACGACACCGGGGAGCTTTTTTTT.

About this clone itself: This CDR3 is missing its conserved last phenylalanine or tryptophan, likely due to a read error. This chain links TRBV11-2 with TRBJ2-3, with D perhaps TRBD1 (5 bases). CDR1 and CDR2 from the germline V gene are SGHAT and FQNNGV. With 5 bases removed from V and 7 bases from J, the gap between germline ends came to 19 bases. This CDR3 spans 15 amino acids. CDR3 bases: TGTGCCAGCAGCCGACAGCTGTCTACGGTGAATACGCAGTATATT. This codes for CASSRQLSTVNTQYI.

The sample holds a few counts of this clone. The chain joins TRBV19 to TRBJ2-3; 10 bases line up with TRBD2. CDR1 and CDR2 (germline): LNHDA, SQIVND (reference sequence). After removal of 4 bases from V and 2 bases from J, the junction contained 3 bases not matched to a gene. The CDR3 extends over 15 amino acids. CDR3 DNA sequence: TGTGCCAGTAGTAAGCGGGAGGGCCACACAGATACGCAGTATTTT. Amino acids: CASSKREGHTDTQYF.

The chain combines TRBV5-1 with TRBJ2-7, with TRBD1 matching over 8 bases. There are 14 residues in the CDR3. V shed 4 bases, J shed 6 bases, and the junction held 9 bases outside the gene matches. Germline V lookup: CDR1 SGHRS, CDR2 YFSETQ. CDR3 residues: CASSPWTGSGEQYF. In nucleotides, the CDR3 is TGCGCCAGCAGCCCGTGGACAGGGTCGGGCGAGCAGTACTTC.

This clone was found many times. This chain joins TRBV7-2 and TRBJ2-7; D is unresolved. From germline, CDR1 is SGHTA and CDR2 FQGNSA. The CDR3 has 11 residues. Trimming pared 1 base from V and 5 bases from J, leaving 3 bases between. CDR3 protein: CASSLVDEQYF. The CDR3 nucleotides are TGTGCCAGCAGCTTAGTTGACGAGCAGTACTTC.

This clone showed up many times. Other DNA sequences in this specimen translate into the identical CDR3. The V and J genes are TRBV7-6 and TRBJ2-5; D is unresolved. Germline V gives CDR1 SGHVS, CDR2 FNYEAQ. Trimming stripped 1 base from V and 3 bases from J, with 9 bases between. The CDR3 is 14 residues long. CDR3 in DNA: TGTGCCAGCAGCTTAGGTGGCCCAAAAGAGACCCAGTACTTC. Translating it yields CASSLGGPKETQYF.

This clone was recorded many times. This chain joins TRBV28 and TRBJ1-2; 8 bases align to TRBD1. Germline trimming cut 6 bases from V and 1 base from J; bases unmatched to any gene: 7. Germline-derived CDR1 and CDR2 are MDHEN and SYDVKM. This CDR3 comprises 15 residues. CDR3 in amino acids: CASRETGGNNYGYTF. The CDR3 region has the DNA TGTGCCAGCAGAGAAACAGGGGGGAATAACTATGGCTACACCTTC.

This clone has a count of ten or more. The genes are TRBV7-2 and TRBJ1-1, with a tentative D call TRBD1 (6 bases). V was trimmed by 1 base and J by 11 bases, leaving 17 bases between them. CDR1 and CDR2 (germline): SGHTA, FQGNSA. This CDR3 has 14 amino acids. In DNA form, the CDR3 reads TGTGCCAGCAGCTTAGTAACAGGGCAGGAGATCGCTTTCTTT. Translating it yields CASSLVTGQEIAFF.

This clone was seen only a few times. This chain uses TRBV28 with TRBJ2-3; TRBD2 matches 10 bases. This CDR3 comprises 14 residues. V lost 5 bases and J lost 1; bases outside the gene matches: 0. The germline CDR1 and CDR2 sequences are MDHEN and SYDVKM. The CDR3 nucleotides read TGTGCCAGCAGTAGCGGGGGGGGCACAGATACGCAGTATTTT. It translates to CASSSGGGTDTQYF. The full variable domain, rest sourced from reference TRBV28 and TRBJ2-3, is DVKVTQSSRYLVKRTGEKVFLECVQDMDHENMFWYRQDPGLGLRLIYFSYDVKMKEKGDIPEGYSVSREKKERFSLILESASTNQTSMYLCASSSGGGTDTQYFGPGTRLTVL.

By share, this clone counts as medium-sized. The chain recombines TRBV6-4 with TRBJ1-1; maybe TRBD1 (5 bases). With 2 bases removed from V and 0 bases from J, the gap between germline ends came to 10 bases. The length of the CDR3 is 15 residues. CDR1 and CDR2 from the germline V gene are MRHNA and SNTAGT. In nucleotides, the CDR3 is TGTGCCAGCAGTGACCCGACAGACTTGAACACTGAAGCTTTCTTT. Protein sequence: CASSDPTDLNTEAFF.

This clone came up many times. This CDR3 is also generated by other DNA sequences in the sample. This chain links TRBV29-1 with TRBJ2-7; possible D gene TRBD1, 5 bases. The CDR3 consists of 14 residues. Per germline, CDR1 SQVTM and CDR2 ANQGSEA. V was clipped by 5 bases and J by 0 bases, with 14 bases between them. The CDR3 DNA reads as TGCAGCGTTAAGGGGATGACCAGCTCCTACGAGCAGTACTTC. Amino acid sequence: CSVKGMTSSYEQYF.

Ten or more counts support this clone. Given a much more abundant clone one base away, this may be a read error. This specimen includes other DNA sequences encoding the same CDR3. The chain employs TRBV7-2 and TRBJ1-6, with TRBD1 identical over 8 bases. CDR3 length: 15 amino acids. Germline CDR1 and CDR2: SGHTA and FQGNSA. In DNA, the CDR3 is TGTGCCAGTAGCTTACAGGGGGGTGTTAATTCACCCCTCCACTTT. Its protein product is CASSLQGGVNSPLHF. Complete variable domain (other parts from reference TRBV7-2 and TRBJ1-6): GAGVSQSPSNKVTEKGKDVELRCDPISGHTALYWYRQSLGQGLEFLIYFQGNSAPDKSGLPSDRFSAERTGGSVSTLTIQRTQQEDSAVYLCASSLQGGVNSPLHFGNGTRLTVT.

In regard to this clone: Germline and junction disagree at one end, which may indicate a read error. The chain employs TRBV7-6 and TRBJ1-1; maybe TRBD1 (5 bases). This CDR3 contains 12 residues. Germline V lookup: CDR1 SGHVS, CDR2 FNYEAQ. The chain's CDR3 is CASSSPDTETFF. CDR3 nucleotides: TGTGCCAGCAGCTCCCCGGACACTGAAACTTTCTTT.

CDR3 amino acids: CASSLELAGVREEQYF. The CDR3 coding sequence is TGTGCCAGCAGCTTGGAGTTAGCTGGGGTTCGGGAGGAGCAGTACTTC. The V gene is TRBV5-5, the J gene TRBJ2-7, with D maybe TRBD2 (6 bases). The germline V gene encodes CDR1 SGHKS and CDR2 YYEKEE (reference sequence). Trimming stripped 0 bases from V and 7 bases from J, with 20 bases between. This CDR3 has 16 amino acids.

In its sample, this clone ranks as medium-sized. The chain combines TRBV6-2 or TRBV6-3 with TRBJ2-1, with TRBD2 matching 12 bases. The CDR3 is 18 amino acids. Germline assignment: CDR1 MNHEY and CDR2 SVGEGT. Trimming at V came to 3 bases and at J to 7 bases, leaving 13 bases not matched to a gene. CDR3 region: CASSYDSLAGGPRNEQFF. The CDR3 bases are TGTGCCAGCAGTTATGATTCCCTAGCGGGAGGGCCTCGGAATGAGCAGTTCTTC.

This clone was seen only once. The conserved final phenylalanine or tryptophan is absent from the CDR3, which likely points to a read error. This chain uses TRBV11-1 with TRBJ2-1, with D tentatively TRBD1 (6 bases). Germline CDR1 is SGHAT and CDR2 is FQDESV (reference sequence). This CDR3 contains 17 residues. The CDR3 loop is CASCLPTGRAGDNEQFC. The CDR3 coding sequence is TGTGCCAGCTGCTTACCAACCGGAAGGGCAGGGGATAATGAGCAGTTCTGC.

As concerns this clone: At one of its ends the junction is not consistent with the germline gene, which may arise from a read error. CDR3 in amino acids: CAGSPPGTDMQYF. The CDR3 DNA reads as TGTGCCGGCAGCCCCCCTGGCACAGATATGCAGTATTTT. This chain links TRBV5-5 with TRBJ2-3; D is uncertain. In germline, CDR1 is SGHKS, CDR2 YYEKEE (reference sequence). The CDR3 has 13 residues.

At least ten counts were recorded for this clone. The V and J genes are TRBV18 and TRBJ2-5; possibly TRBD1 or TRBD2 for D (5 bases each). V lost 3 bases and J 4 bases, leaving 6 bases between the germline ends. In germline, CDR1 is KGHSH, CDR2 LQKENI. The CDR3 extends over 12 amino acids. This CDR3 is CASSPRGETQYF. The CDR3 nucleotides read TGTGCCAGCTCACCGAGGGGAGAGACCCAGTACTTC.

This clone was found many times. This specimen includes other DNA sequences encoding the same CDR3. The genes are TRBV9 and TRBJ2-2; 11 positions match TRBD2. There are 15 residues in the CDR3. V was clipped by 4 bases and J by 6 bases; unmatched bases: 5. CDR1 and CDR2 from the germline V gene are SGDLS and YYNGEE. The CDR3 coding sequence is TGTGCCAGCAGCATACTAGCGGGAGTCCCCGGGGAGCTGTTTTTT. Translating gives CASSILAGVPGELFF.

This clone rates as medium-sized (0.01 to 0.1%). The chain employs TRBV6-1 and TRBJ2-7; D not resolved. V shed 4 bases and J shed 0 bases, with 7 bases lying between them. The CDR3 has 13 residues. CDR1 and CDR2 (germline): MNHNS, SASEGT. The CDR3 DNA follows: TGTGCCAGCAGTGGACAAAACTCCTACGAGCAGTACTTC. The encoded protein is CASSGQNSYEQYF.

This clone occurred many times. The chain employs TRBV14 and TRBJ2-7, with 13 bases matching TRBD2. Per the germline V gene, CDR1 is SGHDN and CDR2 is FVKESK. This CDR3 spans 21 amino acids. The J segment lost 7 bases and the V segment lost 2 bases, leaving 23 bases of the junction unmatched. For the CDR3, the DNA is TGTGCCAGCAGCCAACTCTACAGCCCCGGACTAGCGGGAGCACGGGGGAAAGAGCAGTACTTC. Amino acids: CASSQLYSPGLAGARGKEQYF.